The 5 T cell receptor beta chains presented below share a single source sample, sequenced in a study of shared clonotypes between healthy human individuals. Some clones are missing from TCRdb's copy, which holds only in-frame ones; the method was immunoSEQ multiplex PCR. This table has some 2,500,000 clones, 80% to 95% appearing once. Material for sequencing was naive CD4+ T cells from PBMCs. Subset of the sample: CD45RA+ positively selected. The source is a man between 18 and 29 years old in good health. Some clones in this sample may be carry-over from other donors' samples.

This rearrangement joins TRBV6-5 to TRBJ1-2; D gene uncertain. V was pared by 6 bases and J by 5 bases, with 16 bases between. Germline loops: CDR1 MNHEY, CDR2 SVGAGI. The CDR3 has 14 amino acids. The CDR3 DNA reads TGTGCCAGCAGCCCGTCTGGCAGGCTTTATGGCTACACCTTC. Translating gives CASSPSGRLYGYTF.

V is TRBV11-2 and J is TRBJ1-3; D gene uncertain. The CDR3 is 15 amino acids. Germline CDR1 and CDR2: SGHAT and FQNNGV. V was trimmed by 1 base and J by 0 bases, leaving 7 bases between them. This CDR3 is CASSLAPLSGNTIYF. For the CDR3, the DNA is TGTGCCAGCAGCTTAGCACCCCTCTCTGGAAACACCATATATTTT.

This clone was counted a single time. V is TRBV12-5 and J is TRBJ2-3; D is unresolved. V was clipped by 1 base and J by 4 bases, with 15 bases between them. The CDR3 extends over 16 amino acids. Per germline, CDR1 LGHNT and CDR2 FRNRAP. CDR3 sequence (DNA): TGTGCTAGTGGTTTGGGGAGCGTGGCACTACCAGATACGCAGTATTTT. Translating gives CASGLGSVALPDTQYF.

This sequence joins TRBV19 and TRBJ1-1, with D perhaps matching TRBD1 (5 bases). The V and J ends lost 7 bases and 5 bases respectively, with 20 bases between them. CDR1 and CDR2 (germline): LNHDA, SQIVND (reference sequence). This CDR3 is built from 15 residues. In nucleotides, the CDR3 is TGTGCCAGTACCGAGCGGGGTAGGGGAAAGACTGAAGCTTTCTTT. Protein: CASTERGRGKTEAFF.

This sequence joins TRBV5-6 and TRBJ2-7, with 8 positions matching TRBD1. In germline, CDR1 is SGHDT, CDR2 YYEEEE. V lost 5 bases and J lost 2; bases outside the gene matches: 6. The CDR3 consists of 14 residues. Written as DNA, the CDR3 is TGTGCCAGCAGTGGACAGGGAGAAACCTACGAGCAGTACTTC. Protein product: CASSGQGETYEQYF.